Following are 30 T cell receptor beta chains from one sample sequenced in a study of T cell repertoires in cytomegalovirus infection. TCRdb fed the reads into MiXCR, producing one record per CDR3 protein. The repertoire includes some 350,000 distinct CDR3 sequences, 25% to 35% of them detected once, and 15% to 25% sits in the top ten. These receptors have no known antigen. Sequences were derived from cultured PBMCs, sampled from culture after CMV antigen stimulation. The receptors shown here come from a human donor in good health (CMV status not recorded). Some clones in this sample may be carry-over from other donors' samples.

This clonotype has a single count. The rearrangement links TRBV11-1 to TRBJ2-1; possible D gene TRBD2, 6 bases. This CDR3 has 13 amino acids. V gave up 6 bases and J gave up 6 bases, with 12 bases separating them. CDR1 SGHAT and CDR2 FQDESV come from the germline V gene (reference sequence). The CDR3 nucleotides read TGTGCCAGCAGTCGCCGGGAGCGCAATGAGCAGTTCTTC. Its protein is CASSRRERNEQFF.

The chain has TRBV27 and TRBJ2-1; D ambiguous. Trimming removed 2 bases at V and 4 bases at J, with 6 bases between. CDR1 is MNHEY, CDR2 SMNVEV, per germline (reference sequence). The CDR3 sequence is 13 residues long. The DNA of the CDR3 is TGTGCCAGCAGTTTAGGGCGGTACAATGAGCAGTTCTTC. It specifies CASSLGRYNEQFF.

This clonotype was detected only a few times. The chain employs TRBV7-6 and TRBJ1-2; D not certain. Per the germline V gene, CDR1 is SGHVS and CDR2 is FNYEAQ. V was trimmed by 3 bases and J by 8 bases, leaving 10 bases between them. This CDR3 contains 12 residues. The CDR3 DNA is TGTGCCAGCAGCTTGGCAAGCTCGGGCTACACCTTC. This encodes CASSLASSGYTF.

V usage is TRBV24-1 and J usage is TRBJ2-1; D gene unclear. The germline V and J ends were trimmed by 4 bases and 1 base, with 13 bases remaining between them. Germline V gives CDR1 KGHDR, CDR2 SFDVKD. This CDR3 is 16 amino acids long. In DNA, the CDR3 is TGTGCCACCAGTGACCAAGAAGGATTTTCCTACAATGAGCAGTTCTTC. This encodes CATSDQEGFSYNEQFF.

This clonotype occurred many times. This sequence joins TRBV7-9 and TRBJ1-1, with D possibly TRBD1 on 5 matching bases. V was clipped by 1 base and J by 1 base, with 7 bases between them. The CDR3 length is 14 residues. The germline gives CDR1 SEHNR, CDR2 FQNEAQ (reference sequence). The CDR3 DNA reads TGTGCCAGCAGCTTAGTTCAGGGGAACACTGAAGCTTTCTTT. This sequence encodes CASSLVQGNTEAFF.

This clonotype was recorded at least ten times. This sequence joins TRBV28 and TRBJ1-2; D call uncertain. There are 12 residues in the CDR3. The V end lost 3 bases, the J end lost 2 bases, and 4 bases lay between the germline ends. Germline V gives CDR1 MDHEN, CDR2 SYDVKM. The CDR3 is CASSLQNYGYTF. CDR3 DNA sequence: TGTGCCAGCAGTTTGCAGAACTATGGCTACACCTTC.

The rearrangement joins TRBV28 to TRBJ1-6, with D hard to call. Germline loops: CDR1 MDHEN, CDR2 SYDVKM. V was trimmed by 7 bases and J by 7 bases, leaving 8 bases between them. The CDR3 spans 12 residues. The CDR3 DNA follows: TGTGCCAGCATATCCGGAAATTCACCCCTCCACTTT. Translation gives CASISGNSPLHF.

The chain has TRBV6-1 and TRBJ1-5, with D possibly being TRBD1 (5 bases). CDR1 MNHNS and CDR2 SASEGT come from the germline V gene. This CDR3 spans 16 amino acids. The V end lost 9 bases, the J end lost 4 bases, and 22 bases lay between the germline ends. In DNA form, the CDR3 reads TGTGCCAGTCGGGACGCCTCATTCGTTGGGAATCAGCCCCAGCATTTT. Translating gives CASRDASFVGNQPQHF.

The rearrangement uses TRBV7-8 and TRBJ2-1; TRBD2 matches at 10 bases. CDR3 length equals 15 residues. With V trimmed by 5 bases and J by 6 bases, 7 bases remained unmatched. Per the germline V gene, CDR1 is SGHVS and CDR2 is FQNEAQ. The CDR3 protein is CASSPPGLAPNEQFF. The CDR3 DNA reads TGTGCCAGCAGCCCACCGGGACTAGCGCCCAATGAGCAGTTCTTC.

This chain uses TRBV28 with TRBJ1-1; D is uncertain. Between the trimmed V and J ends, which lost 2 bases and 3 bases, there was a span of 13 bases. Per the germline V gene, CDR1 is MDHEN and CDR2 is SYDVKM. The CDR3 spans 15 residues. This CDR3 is CASSLGRQFHTEAFF. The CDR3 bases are TGTGCCAGCAGTTTAGGACGTCAGTTCCACACTGAAGCTTTCTTT.

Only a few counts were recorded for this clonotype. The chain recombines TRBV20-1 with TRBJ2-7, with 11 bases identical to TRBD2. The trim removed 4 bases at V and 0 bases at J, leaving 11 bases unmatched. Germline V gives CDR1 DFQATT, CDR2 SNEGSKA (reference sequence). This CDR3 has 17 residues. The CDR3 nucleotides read TGCAGTGCTAAAGGGACTAGCGGATTCTCAAGCTCCTACGAGCAGTACTTC. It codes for CSAKGTSGFSSSYEQYF.

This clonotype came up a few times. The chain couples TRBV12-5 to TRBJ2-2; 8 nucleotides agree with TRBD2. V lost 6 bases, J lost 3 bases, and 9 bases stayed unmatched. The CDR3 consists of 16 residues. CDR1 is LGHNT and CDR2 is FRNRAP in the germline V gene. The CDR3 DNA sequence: TGTGCTAGTGGCCCCGGTCGGGGGGGAGACACCGGGGAGCTGTTTTTT. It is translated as CASGPGRGGDTGELFF.

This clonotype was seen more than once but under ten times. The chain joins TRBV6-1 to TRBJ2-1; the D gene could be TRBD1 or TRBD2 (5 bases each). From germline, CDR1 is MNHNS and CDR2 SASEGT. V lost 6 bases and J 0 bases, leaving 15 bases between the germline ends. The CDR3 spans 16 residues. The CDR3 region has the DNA TGTGCCAGCAGCCAGGGTAGCGCGAGCTCCTACAATGAGCAGTTCTTC. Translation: CASSQGSASSYNEQFF.

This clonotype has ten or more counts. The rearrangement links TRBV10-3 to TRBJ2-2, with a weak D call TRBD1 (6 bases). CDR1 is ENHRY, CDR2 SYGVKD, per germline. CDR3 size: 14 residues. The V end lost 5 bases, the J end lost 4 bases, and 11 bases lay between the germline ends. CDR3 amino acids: CAISRARGTGELFF. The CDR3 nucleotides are TGTGCCATCAGTCGGGCCAGGGGCACCGGGGAGCTGTTTTTT.

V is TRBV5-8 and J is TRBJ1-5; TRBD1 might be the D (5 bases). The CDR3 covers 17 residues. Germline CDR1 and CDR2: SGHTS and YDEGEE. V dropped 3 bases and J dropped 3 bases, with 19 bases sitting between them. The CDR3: CASSSGTGTTFNQPQHF. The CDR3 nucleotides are TGTGCCAGCAGCTCCGGGACCGGAACAACTTTCAATCAGCCCCAGCATTTT. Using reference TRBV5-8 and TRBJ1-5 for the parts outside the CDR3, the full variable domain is EAGVTQSPTHLIKTRGQQATLRCSPISGHTSVYWYQQALGLGLQFLLWYDEGEERNRGNFPPRFSGRQFPNYSSELNVNALELEDSALYLCASSSGTGTTFNQPQHFGDGTRLSIL.

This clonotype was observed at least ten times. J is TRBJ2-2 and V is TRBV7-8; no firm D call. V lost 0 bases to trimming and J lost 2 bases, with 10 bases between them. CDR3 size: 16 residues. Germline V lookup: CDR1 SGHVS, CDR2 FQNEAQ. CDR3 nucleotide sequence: TGTGCCAGCAGCTTAGCCGGTGCAAGAAACACCGGGGAGCTGTTTTTT. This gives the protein CASSLAGARNTGELFF.

The CDR3 loop is CASSLDKGQSTEAFF. In DNA, the CDR3 is TGCGCCAGCAGCTTGGACAAGGGCCAGAGCACTGAAGCTTTCTTT. The chain carries TRBV5-1 and TRBJ1-1; no clear D. This CDR3 has 15 amino acids. Germline V gene data show CDR1 as SGHRS and CDR2 as YFSETQ. The V and J ends lost 0 bases and 4 bases respectively, with 13 bases between them.

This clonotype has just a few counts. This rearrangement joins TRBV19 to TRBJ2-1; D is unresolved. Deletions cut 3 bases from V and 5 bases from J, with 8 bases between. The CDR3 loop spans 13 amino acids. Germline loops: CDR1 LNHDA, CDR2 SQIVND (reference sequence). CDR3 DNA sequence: TGTGCCAGTAGTATTTTCCGGGACAATGAGCAGTTCTTC. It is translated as CASSIFRDNEQFF.

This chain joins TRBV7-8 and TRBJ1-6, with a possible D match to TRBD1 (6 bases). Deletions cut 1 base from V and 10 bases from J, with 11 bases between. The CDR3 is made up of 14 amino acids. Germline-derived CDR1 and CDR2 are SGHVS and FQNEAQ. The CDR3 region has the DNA TGTGCCAGCAGCTTAGGGGGGGCCGAATCACCCCTCCACTTT. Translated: CASSLGGAESPLHF. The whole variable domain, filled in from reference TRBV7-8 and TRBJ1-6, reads GAGVSQSPRYKVAKRGQDVALRCDPISGHVSLFWYQQALGQGPEFLTYFQNEAQLDKSGLPSDRFFAERPEGSVSTLKIQRTQQEDSAVYLCASSLGGAESPLHFGNGTRLTVT.

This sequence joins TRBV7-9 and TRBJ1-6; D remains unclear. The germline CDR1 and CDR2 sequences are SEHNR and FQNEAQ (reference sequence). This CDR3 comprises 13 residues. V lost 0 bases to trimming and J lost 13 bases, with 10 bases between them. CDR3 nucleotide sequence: TGTGCCAGCAGCTTAGCGGGCGGTGTCCCCCTCCACTTT. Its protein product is CASSLAGGVPLHF.

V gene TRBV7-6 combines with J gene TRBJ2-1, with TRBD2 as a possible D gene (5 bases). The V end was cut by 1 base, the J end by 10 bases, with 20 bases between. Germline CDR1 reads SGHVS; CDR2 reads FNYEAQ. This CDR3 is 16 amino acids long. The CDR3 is CASSLGVPGTLSEQFF. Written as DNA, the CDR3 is TGTGCCAGCAGCTTAGGCGTTCCGGGAACGTTAAGCGAGCAGTTCTTC.

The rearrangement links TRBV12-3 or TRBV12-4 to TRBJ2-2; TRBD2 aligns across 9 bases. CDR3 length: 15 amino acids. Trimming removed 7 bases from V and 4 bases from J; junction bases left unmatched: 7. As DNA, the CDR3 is TGTGCCAGCACTTTGGCGGGAGGGCTCACCGGGGAGCTGTTTTTT. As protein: CASTLAGGLTGELFF.

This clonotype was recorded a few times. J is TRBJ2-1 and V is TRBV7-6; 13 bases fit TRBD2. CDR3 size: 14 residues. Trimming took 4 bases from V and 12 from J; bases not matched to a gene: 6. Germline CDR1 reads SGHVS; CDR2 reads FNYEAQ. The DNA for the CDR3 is TGTGCCAGCAGCTCGGGACTAGCGGGACATGTGCAGTTCTTC. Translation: CASSSGLAGHVQFF.

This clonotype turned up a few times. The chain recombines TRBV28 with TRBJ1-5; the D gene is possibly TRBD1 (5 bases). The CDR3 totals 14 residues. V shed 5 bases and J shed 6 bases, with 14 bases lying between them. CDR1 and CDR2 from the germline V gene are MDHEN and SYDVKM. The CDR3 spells CASSRWGGGQPQHF. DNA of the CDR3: TGTGCCAGCAGTCGCTGGGGGGGGGGTCAGCCCCAGCATTTT.

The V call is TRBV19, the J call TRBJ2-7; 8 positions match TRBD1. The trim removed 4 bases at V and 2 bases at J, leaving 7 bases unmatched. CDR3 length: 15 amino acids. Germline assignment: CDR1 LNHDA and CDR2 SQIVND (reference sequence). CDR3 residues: CASSSPRQGTYEQYF. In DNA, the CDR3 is TGTGCCAGTAGTAGCCCCCGACAGGGGACCTACGAGCAGTACTTC.

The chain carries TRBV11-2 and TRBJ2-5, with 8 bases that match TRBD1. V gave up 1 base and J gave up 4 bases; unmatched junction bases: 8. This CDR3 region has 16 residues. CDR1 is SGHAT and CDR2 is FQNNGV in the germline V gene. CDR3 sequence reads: CASSLGGQGGGETQYF. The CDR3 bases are TGTGCCAGCAGCTTAGGTGGACAGGGAGGAGGAGAGACCCAGTACTTC.

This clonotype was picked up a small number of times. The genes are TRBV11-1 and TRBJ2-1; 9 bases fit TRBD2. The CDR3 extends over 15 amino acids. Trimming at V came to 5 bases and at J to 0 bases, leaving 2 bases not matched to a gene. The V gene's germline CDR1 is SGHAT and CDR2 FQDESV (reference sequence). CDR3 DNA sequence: TGTGCCAGCAGCCGGACTAGCGTCTCCTACAATGAGCAGTTCTTC. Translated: CASSRTSVSYNEQFF. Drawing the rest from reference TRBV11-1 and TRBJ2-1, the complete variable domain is EAEVAQSPRYKITEKSQAVAFWCDPISGHATLYWYRQILGQGPELLVQFQDESVVDDSQLPKDRFSAERLKGVDSTLKIQPAELGDSAMYLCASSRTSVSYNEQFFGPGTRLTVL.

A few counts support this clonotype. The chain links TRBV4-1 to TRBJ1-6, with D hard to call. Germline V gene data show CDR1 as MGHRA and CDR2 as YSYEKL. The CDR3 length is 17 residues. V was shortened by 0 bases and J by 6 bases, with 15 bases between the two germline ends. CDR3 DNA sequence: TGCGCCAGCAGCCAAGAAGAGTCGGGGATTCTTAATTCACCCCTCCACTTT. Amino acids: CASSQEESGILNSPLHF.

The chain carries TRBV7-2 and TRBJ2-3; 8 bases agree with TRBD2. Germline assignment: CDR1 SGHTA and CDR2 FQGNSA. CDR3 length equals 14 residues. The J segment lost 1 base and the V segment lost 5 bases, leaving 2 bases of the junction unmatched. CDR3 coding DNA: TGTGCCAGCAGCCCGGGGGGGGGCACAGATACGCAGTATTTT. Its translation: CASSPGGGTDTQYF.

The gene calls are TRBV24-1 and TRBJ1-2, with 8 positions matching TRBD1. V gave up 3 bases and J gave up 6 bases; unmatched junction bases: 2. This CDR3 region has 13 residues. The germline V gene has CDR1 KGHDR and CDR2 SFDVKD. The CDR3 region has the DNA TGTGCCACCAGTGATCGACAGGGGAATGGCTACACCTTC. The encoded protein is CATSDRQGNGYTF.